The 13 T cell receptor beta chains in this list originate from one sample, sequenced in a study of T cell changes during pregnancy in multiple sclerosis. Assay: immunoSEQ multiplex PCR; the TCRdb copy retains only in-frame clones and omits some. The sample records more than 95,000 clones, 92% being singletons. Here the sequenced sample was peripheral blood, taken after pregnancy. All receptors derive from a female donor with multiple sclerosis, enrolled in a pregnancy study.

The V gene is TRBV6-1, the J gene TRBJ1-5, with a possible D match to TRBD1 (5 bases). There are 15 residues in the CDR3. CDR1 and CDR2 from the germline V gene are MNHNS and SASEGT. The V and J ends lost 3 bases and 3 bases respectively, with 12 bases between them. This chain's CDR3 is CASSDGQGNNQPQHF. The CDR3 DNA reads TGTGCCAGCAGTGATGGGCAGGGTAACAATCAGCCCCAGCATTTT.

The genes are TRBV19 and TRBJ2-7; 8 bases line up with TRBD2. J lost 2 bases, V lost 3 bases, and 6 bases had no gene match. This CDR3 has 15 residues. Germline lookup yields CDR1 LNHDA and CDR2 SQIVND (reference sequence). The CDR3 DNA reads TGTGCCAGTAGTATCGGCGGGGGGCTGGCCTACGAGCAGTACTTC. It translates to CASSIGGGLAYEQYF.

The chain uses TRBV6-5 and TRBJ1-2; possibly TRBD1 for D (6 bases). The CDR3 is 14 amino acids. In germline, CDR1 is MNHEY, CDR2 SVGAGI. Trimming shortened V by 6 bases and J by 0 bases, and 11 bases separated the two germline ends. The DNA for the CDR3 is TGTGCCAGCAGCGGGACATGGACTAACTATGGCTACACCTTC. Translated: CASSGTWTNYGYTF.

The chain uses TRBV5-4 and TRBJ2-7, with a possible D match to TRBD2 (5 bases). This CDR3 has 15 amino acids. The germline V and J ends were trimmed by 5 bases and 2 bases, with 17 bases remaining between them. CDR1 is SGHNT, CDR2 YYREEE, per germline (reference sequence). The CDR3 nucleotides are TGTGCCAGCAGTTCCATCCGGGATCCAGCCTACGAGCAGTACTTC. This gives the protein CASSSIRDPAYEQYF. The entire variable domain, with the rest obtained from reference TRBV5-4 and TRBJ2-7, is as follows: ETGVTQSPTHLIKTRGQQVTLRCSSQSGHNTVSWYQQALGQGPQFIFQYYREEENGRGNFPPRFSGLQFPNYSSELNVNALELDDSALYLCASSSIRDPAYEQYFGPGTRLTVT.

The chain links TRBV18 to TRBJ2-3; 8 nucleotides agree with TRBD2. With V trimmed by 3 bases and J by 5 bases, 1 base remained unmatched. This CDR3 has 13 amino acids. Germline V gives CDR1 KGHSH, CDR2 LQKENI. The CDR3 loop is CASSPREGDTQYF. CDR3 DNA: TGTGCCAGCTCACCCCGGGAGGGAGATACGCAGTATTTT. Together with reference TRBV18 and TRBJ2-3, the CDR3 gives the full variable domain: NAGVMQNPRHLVRRRGQEARLRCSPMKGHSHVYWYRQLPEEGLKFMVYLQKENIIDESGMPKERFSAEFPKEGPSILRIQQVVRGDSAAYFCASSPREGDTQYFGPGTRLTVL.

V and J are TRBV9 and TRBJ2-1; TRBD2 aligns across 7 bases. This CDR3 contains 14 residues. J gave up 7 bases and V 2 bases, and 6 bases lay outside the gene matches. The germline V gene encodes CDR1 SGDLS and CDR2 YYNGEE. The CDR3 region is CASSVSSGHNEQFF. The CDR3 DNA reads as TGTGCCAGCAGCGTGTCTAGCGGACATAATGAGCAGTTCTTC.

CDR3 region: CASRMWPEGNYGYTF. CDR3 bases: TGCGCCAGCAGGATGTGGCCGGAGGGCAACTATGGCTACACCTTC. The rearrangement joins TRBV5-1 to TRBJ1-2; D remains ambiguous. This CDR3 is built from 15 residues. Trimming shortened V by 5 bases and J by 2 bases, and 16 bases separated the two germline ends. In germline, CDR1 is SGHRS, CDR2 YFSETQ.

The rearrangement uses TRBV5-4 and TRBJ1-2; no firm D call. The CDR3 length is 15 residues. Germline CDR1 reads SGHNT; CDR2 reads YYREEE (reference sequence). The V gene lost 0 bases and the J gene lost 8 bases, with 17 bases spanning the gap. CDR3 loop: CASSLVRQAQNGYTF. DNA of the CDR3: TGTGCCAGCAGCTTGGTTCGGCAGGCGCAAAACGGCTACACCTTC.

The rearrangement joins TRBV15 to TRBJ2-3, with 10 nucleotides matching TRBD1. The trim removed 6 bases at V and 5 bases at J, leaving 5 bases unmatched. Germline lookup yields CDR1 LNHNV and CDR2 YYDKDF (reference sequence). This CDR3 spans 14 amino acids. Here the CDR3 reads CATRRQGAKDTQYF. Written as DNA, the CDR3 is TGTGCCACCAGGAGACAGGGGGCGAAAGATACGCAGTATTTT.

V usage is TRBV30 and J usage is TRBJ2-1; D unclear. The CDR3 covers 13 residues. Germline V lookup: CDR1 GTSNPN, CDR2 SVGIG (reference sequence). V dropped 7 bases and J dropped 0 bases, with 10 bases sitting between them. Written as DNA, the CDR3 is TGTGCCTCGTCTTATAGCTCCTACAATGAGCAGTTCTTC. This sequence encodes CASSYSSYNEQFF.

This rearrangement joins TRBV11-2 to TRBJ1-2; 8 nucleotides line up with TRBD1. V was pared by 5 bases and J by 3 bases, with 2 bases of the junction left unmatched. The CDR3 runs 13 residues. Germline CDR1 reads SGHAT; CDR2 reads FQNNGV. The CDR3 spells CASSQGADYGYTF. CDR3 nucleotides: TGTGCCAGCAGCCAGGGGGCGGACTATGGCTACACCTTC.

The J gene is TRBJ2-7, the V gene TRBV7-9, with D possibly being TRBD1 (5 bases). Germline lookup yields CDR1 SEHNR and CDR2 FQNEAQ (reference sequence). This CDR3 has 16 residues. V lost 1 base and J 0 bases, leaving 13 bases between the germline ends. CDR3 bases: TGTGCCAGCAGCTTAGACTATCGGCAGGGCTCCTACGAGCAGTACTTC. Translated: CASSLDYRQGSYEQYF.

This rearrangement joins TRBV29-1 to TRBJ2-2, with D possibly TRBD1 on 6 matching bases. Germline V gene sequence: CDR1 SQVTM, CDR2 ANQGSEA. V was trimmed by 5 bases and J by 2 bases, leaving 15 bases between them. The CDR3 totals 15 residues. The CDR3 here is CSVHNRRGNTGELFF. The CDR3 DNA reads as TGCAGCGTTCATAACCGCAGGGGAAACACCGGGGAGCTGTTTTTT.